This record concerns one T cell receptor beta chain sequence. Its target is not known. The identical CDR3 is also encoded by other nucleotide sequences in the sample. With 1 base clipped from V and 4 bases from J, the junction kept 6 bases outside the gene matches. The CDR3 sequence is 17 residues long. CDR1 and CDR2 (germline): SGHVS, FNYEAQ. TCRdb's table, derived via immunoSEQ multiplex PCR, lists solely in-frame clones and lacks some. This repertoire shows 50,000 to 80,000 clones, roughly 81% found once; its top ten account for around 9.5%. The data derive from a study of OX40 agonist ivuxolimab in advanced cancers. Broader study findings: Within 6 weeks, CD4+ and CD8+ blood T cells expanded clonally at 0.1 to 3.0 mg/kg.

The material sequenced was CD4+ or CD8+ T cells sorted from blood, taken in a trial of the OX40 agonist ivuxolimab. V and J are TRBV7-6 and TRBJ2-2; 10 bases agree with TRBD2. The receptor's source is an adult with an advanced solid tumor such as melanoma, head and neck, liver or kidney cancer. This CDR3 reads CASSLGAGGPGTGELFF. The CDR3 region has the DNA TGTGCCAGCAGCTTAGGAGCGGGGGGGCCAGGCACCGGGGAGCTGTTTTTT.